The 23 T cell receptor beta chains below all came from one sample that was sequenced in a study of blood T cell repertoires in COVID-19. Profiling relied on immunoSEQ multiplex PCR, and the TCRdb table lists in-frame clones only, not all of them. Of more than 250,000 clones listed, 86% are singletons. Sample: peripheral blood. The receptors here all came from a woman younger than 45 who had recovered from COVID-19.

The rearrangement links TRBV5-1 to TRBJ2-6, with no clear D. Germline CDR1 SGHRS, CDR2 YFSETQ. Trimming took 1 base from V and 2 from J, leaving 4 bases between them. This CDR3 comprises 14 residues. CDR3 sequence reads: CASSLTPGANVLTF. CDR3 in DNA: TGCGCCAGCAGCTTGACTCCTGGGGCCAACGTCCTGACTTTC.

This clone was seen once. The gene calls are TRBV7-8 and TRBJ2-5, with 10 positions matching TRBD2. The CDR3 runs 16 residues. The germline CDR1 and CDR2 sequences are SGHVS and FQNEAQ. The ends lost 1 base at V and 4 bases at J; junction bases unmatched: 6. For the CDR3, the DNA is TGTGCCAGCAGCTTAGATTCTAGCGGGAGTCGAGAGACCCAGTACTTC. It translates to CASSLDSSGSRETQYF. The full variable domain, its missing parts supplied by reference TRBV7-8 and TRBJ2-5, is GAGVSQSPRYKVAKRGQDVALRCDPISGHVSLFWYQQALGQGPEFLTYFQNEAQLDKSGLPSDRFFAERPEGSVSTLKIQRTQQEDSAVYLCASSLDSSGSRETQYFGPGTRLLVL.

The chain has TRBV27 and TRBJ2-1; TRBD2 matches at 9 bases. The V and J ends lost 5 bases and 2 bases, in that order; junction bases with no gene match: 10. CDR1 is MNHEY, CDR2 SMNVEV, per germline (reference sequence). The CDR3 extends over 17 amino acids. DNA for the CDR3: TGTGCCAGCAGTCTTCTCCGGCTAGCGGGGCCCTACAATGAGCAGTTCTTC. Its protein is CASSLLRLAGPYNEQFF.

The chain couples TRBV4-2 to TRBJ2-7, with 8 positions matching TRBD1. Germline assignment: CDR1 LGHNA and CDR2 YNFKEQ. This CDR3 has 15 residues. J was trimmed by 1 base and V by 6 bases; bases with no gene match: 8. CDR3 loop: CASSPTGQVSYEQYF. DNA for the CDR3: TGTGCCAGCAGTCCGACGGGACAGGTATCCTACGAGCAGTACTTC.

The J gene is TRBJ2-1, the V gene TRBV9; TRBD2 agrees at 7 bases. Germline V gene data show CDR1 as SGDLS and CDR2 as YYNGEE. V was pared by 7 bases and J by 2 bases, with 3 bases of the junction left unmatched. The CDR3 length is 13 residues. CDR3 DNA: TGTGCCAGCTCGCGGGAGCCCTACAATGAGCAGTTCTTC. This gives the protein CASSREPYNEQFF.

J is TRBJ1-2 and V is TRBV5-1, with D perhaps TRBD1 (5 bases). The CDR3 sequence is 14 residues long. Germline values: CDR1 SGHRS, CDR2 YFSETQ. Between the trimmed V and J ends, which lost 2 bases and 4 bases, there was a span of 12 bases. CDR3 in amino acids: CASSFRGDGYGYTF. The CDR3 DNA follows: TGCGCCAGCAGCTTTCGGGGGGACGGCTATGGCTACACCTTC.

This clone was seen just once. The chain recombines TRBV5-1 with TRBJ2-5; TRBD2 agrees at 8 bases. Germline V gene data show CDR1 as SGHRS and CDR2 as YFSETQ. Trimming took 3 bases from V and 5 from J; bases not matched to a gene: 9. The CDR3 totals 15 residues. The CDR3 reads CASSSGTSGMETQYF. CDR3 coding DNA: TGCGCCAGCAGCTCGGGGACTAGTGGAATGGAGACCCAGTACTTC.

This chain joins TRBV19 and TRBJ2-1, with 10 bases lining up with TRBD2. Germline V lookup: CDR1 LNHDA, CDR2 SQIVND (reference sequence). This CDR3 is built from 17 residues. Trimming took 4 bases from V and 0 from J; bases not matched to a gene: 6. The CDR3 DNA reads as TGTGCCAGTAGTAGGAAACTAGCGGGGATCTCCTACAATGAGCAGTTCTTC. The encoded protein is CASSRKLAGISYNEQFF.

The chain employs TRBV5-8 and TRBJ2-5; 7 nucleotides agree with TRBD1. The J segment lost 5 bases and the V segment lost 0 bases, leaving 7 bases of the junction unmatched. Germline assignment: CDR1 SGHTS and CDR2 YDEGEE. The CDR3 loop spans 15 amino acids. CDR3 in amino acids: CASSLDHRGGETQYF. CDR3 coding DNA: TGTGCCAGCAGCTTGGATCACAGGGGTGGGGAGACCCAGTACTTC.

J is TRBJ2-3 and V is TRBV28; D is uncertain. The CDR3 totals 15 residues. V lost 6 bases to trimming and J lost 2 bases, with 15 bases between them. Germline assignment: CDR1 MDHEN and CDR2 SYDVKM. CDR3 bases: TGTGCCAGCAGCGCTGATGGCGGAATCACAGATACGCAGTATTTT. Protein sequence: CASSADGGITDTQYF.

V gene TRBV14 combines with J gene TRBJ2-7, with D perhaps TRBD2 (5 bases). Trimming shortened V by 6 bases and J by 3 bases, and 9 bases separated the two germline ends. This CDR3 is 12 amino acids long. Looked up from germline, CDR1 is SGHDN and CDR2 is FVKESK. CDR3 nucleotides: TGTGCCAGCAGTCCCGGGGTCTACGAGCAGTACTTC. It translates to CASSPGVYEQYF.

The chain couples TRBV13 to TRBJ1-6, with 7 nucleotides matching TRBD1. Germline V gives CDR1 PRHDT, CDR2 FYEKMQ (reference sequence). Trimming cost V 4 bases and J 7 bases; bases outside gene matches: 4. The CDR3 runs to 14 residues. In DNA form, the CDR3 reads TGTGCCAGCAGCTCAACAGGGGAGAATTCACCCCTCCACTTT. It translates to CASSSTGENSPLHF. Looking up the rest from reference TRBV13 and TRBJ1-6 gives the full variable domain: AAGVIQSPRHLIKEKRETATLKCYPIPRHDTVYWYQQGPGQDPQFLISFYEKMQSDKGSIPDRFSAQQFSDYHSELNMSSLELGDSALYFCASSSTGENSPLHFGNGTRLTVT.

The chain combines TRBV19 with TRBJ2-1; 11 bases line up with TRBD2. With 10 bases clipped from V and 7 bases from J, the junction kept 6 bases outside the gene matches. The V gene's germline CDR1 is LNHDA and CDR2 SQIVND (reference sequence). This CDR3 is 13 amino acids long. CDR3 loop: CATTSGRGNEQFF. The CDR3 DNA is TGTGCCACTACTAGCGGGAGAGGGAATGAGCAGTTCTTC.

The J gene is TRBJ1-4, the V gene TRBV5-1; D is ambiguous. The V and J ends lost 5 bases and 2 bases respectively, with 10 bases between them. CDR1 SGHRS and CDR2 YFSETQ come from the germline V gene. The CDR3 consists of 14 residues. The CDR3 region is CASSEGGTNEKLFF. For the CDR3, the DNA is TGCGCCAGCAGTGAGGGCGGTACTAATGAAAAACTGTTTTTT.

The chain recombines TRBV5-8 with TRBJ1-5; the match to TRBD1 covers 7 bases. Germline lookup yields CDR1 SGHTS and CDR2 YDEGEE. Trimming at V came to 0 bases and at J to 4 bases, leaving 4 bases not matched to a gene. CDR3 length equals 15 residues. CDR3 in amino acids: CASSLGTGENQPQHF. CDR3 sequence (DNA): TGTGCCAGCAGCTTGGGAACAGGGGAGAATCAGCCCCAGCATTTT.

This clone is a singleton in its sample. The J gene is TRBJ1-3, the V gene TRBV5-1; no definite D call. The V end was cut by 0 bases, the J end by 0 bases, with 10 bases between. The CDR3 covers 16 residues. From germline, CDR1 is SGHRS and CDR2 YFSETQ. CDR3 in DNA: TGCGCCAGCAGCTTGGGTAATTCCCGCTCTGGAAACACCATATATTTT. Its protein product is CASSLGNSRSGNTIYF.

J is TRBJ2-5 and V is TRBV7-2, with TRBD2 as a possible D gene (5 bases). V lost 5 bases and J lost 5, with 12 bases in between. Germline values: CDR1 SGHTA, CDR2 FQGNSA. This CDR3 is 13 amino acids long. The CDR3 sequence: CASSQIARETQYF. For the CDR3, the DNA is TGTGCCAGCAGCCAGATAGCGCGGGAGACCCAGTACTTC.

The chain combines TRBV3-1 (or the pseudogene TRBV3-2) with TRBJ2-1; the match to TRBD1 covers 7 bases. The CDR3 spans 12 residues. The V gene end was trimmed by 6 bases and the J gene end by 8 bases; junction bases not matched to a gene: 4. Per germline, CDR1 LGHDT and CDR2 YNNKEL (reference sequence). In DNA, the CDR3 is TGTGCCAGCAGTAGACAGGGCCATGAGCAGTTCTTC. This gives the protein CASSRQGHEQFF.

This sequence joins TRBV10-3 and TRBJ2-5, with 9 bases aligning to TRBD2. This CDR3 is built from 15 residues. The V and J ends lost 3 bases and 3 bases, in that order; junction bases with no gene match: 5. CDR1 is ENHRY, CDR2 SYGVKD, per germline. In DNA, the CDR3 is TGTGCCATCAGTGATAGCGGGAGTACCGAAGAGACCCAGTACTTC. Translated, it gives CAISDSGSTEETQYF.

The V call is TRBV3-1 (or the pseudogene TRBV3-2), the J call TRBJ2-5; tentative D call: TRBD1 (6 bases). CDR1 and CDR2 from the germline V gene are LGHDT and YNNKEL (reference sequence). V lost 6 bases, J lost 8 bases, and 19 bases lay in between. There are 14 residues in the CDR3. The CDR3 reads CASRSRSVGGTQYF. The CDR3 nucleotides are TGTGCCAGCAGGAGTAGGTCAGTAGGGGGAACCCAGTACTTC.

CDR3 residues: CASRSGSSYEQYF. The CDR3 DNA reads TGTGCCAGCAGGAGCGGATCATCGTACGAGCAGTACTTC. The J gene is TRBJ2-7, the V gene TRBV12-3 or TRBV12-4, with D possibly being TRBD2 (5 bases). The CDR3 sequence is 13 residues long. Trimming cost V 6 bases and J 4 bases, with 13 bases left between them.

The gene calls are TRBV6-2 or TRBV6-3 and TRBJ2-4; D unclear. CDR3 length: 11 amino acids. The germline CDR1 and CDR2 sequences are MNHEY and SVGEGT. V was pared by 2 bases and J by 10 bases, with 6 bases between. CDR3 amino acids: CASSYGEIQYF. The CDR3 DNA reads as TGTGCCAGCAGTTACGGTGAGATTCAGTACTTC.

This chain connects TRBV6-4 to TRBJ2-6, with 9 bases fitting TRBD1. The CDR3 runs to 15 residues. CDR1 is MRHNA, CDR2 SNTAGT, per germline. Losses at the gene ends were 6 bases for V and 1 base for J; bases not matched to a gene: 1. CDR3 bases: TGTGCCAGCAGAGGGACAGGGTCTGGGGCCAACGTCCTGACTTTC. Its translation: CASRGTGSGANVLTF.